The 4 T cell receptor beta chains in this list originate from one sample, sequenced in a study of cytomegalovirus exposure and HLA in healthy donors. It was with 60 Vbeta and 13 Jbeta primers that the PCR ran. Generated by immunoSEQ multiplex PCR, the TCRdb table keeps only in-frame clones and is missing some. This table holds roughly 150,000 clones, approximately 79% found once. The sequencing input was PBMCs. The source of these receptors is a male donor in good health and CMV-seronegative.

This clone was observed a handful of times. This chain connects TRBV4-2 to TRBJ2-3; TRBD2 aligns across 9 bases. Trimming cost V 1 base and J 2 bases; bases outside gene matches: 4. This CDR3 is built from 16 residues. CDR1 is LGHNA, CDR2 YNFKEQ, per germline. The CDR3 spells CASSQAAGGPTDTQYF. CDR3 sequence (DNA): TGTGCCAGCAGCCAAGCAGCGGGGGGCCCCACAGATACGCAGTATTTT.

This chain joins TRBV7-9 and TRBJ2-1; 8 bases map to TRBD2. Looked up from germline, CDR1 is SEHNR and CDR2 is FQNEAQ (reference sequence). V dropped 5 bases and J dropped 6; count of bases not matched to a gene: 9. The CDR3 covers 15 residues. As DNA, the CDR3 is TGTGCCAGCAGCCCGGGGACTAGTGTTTTCAATGAGCAGTTCTTC. It yields the protein CASSPGTSVFNEQFF.

This clone was recorded a few times. This chain uses TRBV18 with TRBJ1-5; maybe TRBD1 (6 bases). The CDR3 totals 14 residues. Germline V CDR1 and CDR2: KGHSH, LQKENI. Trimming left V 2 bases short and J 7 bases short, with 12 bases between. In DNA form, the CDR3 reads TGTGCCAGCTCACCAAACAGGGAGGGACAGCCCCAGCATTTT. Its translation is CASSPNREGQPQHF. Supplemented by reference TRBV18 and TRBJ1-5, the full variable domain reads NAGVMQNPRHLVRRRGQEARLRCSPMKGHSHVYWYRQLPEEGLKFMVYLQKENIIDESGMPKERFSAEFPKEGPSILRIQQVVRGDSAAYFCASSPNREGQPQHFGDGTRLSIL.

The chain carries TRBV7-6 and TRBJ1-2; D is possibly TRBD1 (6 bases). This CDR3 has 15 residues. Trimming shortened V by 5 bases and J by 5 bases, and 18 bases separated the two germline ends. Germline CDR1 is SGHVS and CDR2 is FNYEAQ. As DNA, the CDR3 is TGTGCCAGCAGCCCCGGGCCAGGGGATAGGTATGGCTACACCTTC. The encoded protein is CASSPGPGDRYGYTF. The full variable domain, completed using reference TRBV7-6 and TRBJ1-2, is GAGVSQSPRYKVTKRGQDVALRCDPISGHVSLYWYRQALGQGPEFLTYFNYEAQQDKSGLPNDRFSAERPEGSISTLTIQRTEQRDSAMYRCASSPGPGDRYGYTFGSGTRLTVV.